This is a list of T cell receptor beta chains from one sample in a study of blood T cell repertoires in COVID-19. The data were produced by immunoSEQ multiplex PCR, yet TCRdb's version contains in-frame clones alone and is incomplete. The profile shows 150,000 to 250,000 clones, roughly three quarters of them singletons. Sample: peripheral blood. These receptors originate from a woman aged 35 to 49 with COVID-19, enrolled during active disease. The CDR3 runs from the conserved cysteine through the conserved F or W. The D gene is left open where the match is weak. Clone sizes are given selectively: once, few, many, or a class where the clone is expanded.

size	V	D	J	DNA	CDR3
NA	TRBV7-9	TRBD1	TRBJ1-6	TGTGCCAGCAGCTCGGGGGACAGGGCTAATTCACCCCTCCACTTT	CASSSGDRANSPLHF
once	TRBV9	TRBD2	TRBJ2-5	TGTGCCAGCAGCGGCGGTTGGCTAGCGGGATCGGGGGAGACCCAGTACTTC	CASSGGWLAGSGETQYF
NA	TRBV7-8	NA	TRBJ2-7	TGTGCCAGCAGCTTATCAGCAGGAGGCTACGAGCAGTACTTC	CASSLSAGGYEQYF
NA	TRBV12-3/TRBV12-4	NA	TRBJ2-5	TGTGCCAGCGCCTCGGGGGTCTCCACCCAGTACTTC	CASASGVSTQYF
NA	TRBV13	NA	TRBJ1-1	TGTGCCAGCAGCTTAGGCCACAGGAACATGAACACTGAAGCTTTCTTT	CASSLGHRNMNTEAFF
NA	TRBV30	TRBD2	TRBJ2-1	TGTGCCTGGAGTGCCCCGTGGGAGGGAAACAATGAGCAGTTCTTC	CAWSAPWEGNNEQFF
NA	TRBV7-8	NA	TRBJ1-2	TGTGCCAGCAGCTTCACCCCAGGGGACCCTGGGAGTGGCTACACCTTC	CASSFTPGDPGSGYTF
NA	TRBV30	NA	TRBJ1-2	TGTGCCTGGAGTCAACAGCCAACTCACTATGGCTACACCTTC	CAWSQQPTHYGYTF
NA	TRBV2	NA	TRBJ2-3	TGTGCCAGCAGTGAAATTCGTGGCACAGATACGCAGTATTTT	CASSEIRGTDTQYF
NA	TRBV9	NA	TRBJ1-1	TGTGCCAGCAGCAAGGGACTCTTGAACACTGAAGCTTTCTTT	CASSKGLLNTEAFF
NA	TRBV5-1	TRBD1	TRBJ2-7	TGCGCCAGCAGCTTGGCAGGGGGAAGCTCCTACGAGCAGTACTTC	CASSLAGGSSYEQYF
NA	TRBV7-2	TRBD1	TRBJ2-5	TGTGCCAGCAGCATGAGGGGAACAGGGGGGCCAGAGACCCAGTACTTC	CASSMRGTGGPETQYF
NA	TRBV10-3	TRBD1	TRBJ2-1	TGTGCCATCAGAACAGGGGATTCGGAGCAGTTCTTC	CAIRTGDSEQFF
few	TRBV9	TRBD1	TRBJ1-2	TGTGCCAGCAGCGTAGCGAAGGACAGGGATGATACTAACTATGGCTACACCTTC	CASSVAKDRDDTNYGYTF
NA	TRBV7-6	NA	TRBJ2-1	TGTGCCAGCAGCCCCCGCAATGAGCAGTTCTTC	CASSPRNEQFF
NA	TRBV5-4	NA	TRBJ2-7	TGTGCCAGCAGCCGGGACTCCCTACGGGGCGAGCAGTACTTC	CASSRDSLRGEQYF
few	TRBV6-2/TRBV6-3	TRBD2	TRBJ2-5	TGTGCCAGCAGCTCCCCACTAGCGAGGCAGGTTGGGGAGACCCAGTACTTC	CASSSPLARQVGETQYF
NA	TRBV9	NA	TRBJ2-6	TGTGCCAGCAGCGTAGTGGGGGCTGCGGGGGCCAACGTCCTGACTTTC	CASSVVGAAGANVLTF
NA	TRBV7-8	NA	TRBJ2-7	TGTGCCAGCAGCTTAGGATCAGGGGCCCTCGGCGAGCAGTACTTC	CASSLGSGALGEQYF
NA	TRBV7-8	TRBD2	TRBJ2-5	TGTGCCAGCAGCGTGGGGACTATCCAAGAGACCCAGTACTTC	CASSVGTIQETQYF
NA	TRBV2	NA	TRBJ1-6	TGTGCCAGCAGTGGAAGCGGGACGAATTCACCCCTCCACTTT	CASSGSGTNSPLHF
NA	TRBV18	TRBD1	TRBJ1-3	TGTGCCAGCTCACTACTGGAGACCGGGACAGGGGTTGGAAACACCATATATTTT	CASSLLETGTGVGNTIYF
NA	TRBV12-3/TRBV12-4	TRBD2	TRBJ2-7	TGTGCCACCCGGGGGGGGGCTTTCGGCGAGCAGTACTTC	CATRGGAFGEQYF
NA	TRBV29-1	TRBD2	TRBJ2-3	TGCAGCGTTGAACCTAGCGGGTGGGCAGATACGCAGTATTTT	CSVEPSGWADTQYF
NA	TRBV25-1	TRBD1	TRBJ1-6	TGTGCCAGCACCTACCGACAGGGGAATTCACCCCTCCACTTT	CASTYRQGNSPLHF
NA	TRBV7-8	NA	TRBJ1-5	TGTGCCAGCAGCTCCGTGACAGTCAATCAGCCCCAGCATTTT	CASSSVTVNQPQHF
few	TRBV7-9	NA	TRBJ2-1	TGTGCCAGCATCATCCGGGGGTCGCAGCGCAATGAGCAGTTCTTC	CASIIRGSQRNEQFF
NA	TRBV7-9	TRBD1	TRBJ2-5	TGTGCCAGCAGCCTCTTAGGGGGCAGGGGCGAGACCCAGTACTTC	CASSLLGGRGETQYF
NA	TRBV2	TRBD1	TRBJ2-7	TGTGCCAGCAGTACCCCCGGGACAGGGAAGGACGAGCAGTACTTC	CASSTPGTGKDEQYF
NA	TRBV19	TRBD2	TRBJ2-2	TGTGCCAGTAGTATAGGGGCTAGCGGGGCGAACACCGGGGAGCTGTTTTTT	CASSIGASGANTGELFF
once	TRBV5-1	NA	TRBJ1-1	TGCGCCAGCAGCTTAGGGGGAAGGGCGAGTCGAACTGAAGCTTTCTTT	CASSLGGRASRTEAFF